These T cell receptor beta chains were read from a single sample in a study of T cells in Graves' hyperthyroidism and ophthalmopathy. One entry per CDR3 protein results from TCRdb running MiXCR on the multiplex PCR reads. The table lists 250,000 to 350,000 distinct CDR3 sequences, 15% to 20% of them singletons, with roughly 50% in the top ten. Sequencing was carried out using blood. The receptor source for this set is a woman aged 55-75 years with Graves' ophthalmopathy. Both conserved end residues are trimmed from each CDR3. The order of the fields is J gene, V gene, CDR3 protein.

TRBJ2-1 | TRBV28 | ASSPIGTSGSGEQF
TRBJ2-7 | TRBV7-2 | ASSSVNSYEQY
TRBJ2-5 | TRBV15 | ATSRDGDRGAQY
TRBJ2-7 | TRBV4-1 | ASSQEADDTGYEQY
TRBJ1-2 | TRBV12-3/TRBV12-4 | ASSSYRTVLYGYT
TRBJ1-1 | TRBV12-3/TRBV12-4 | ASSFGDRRNTEAF
TRBJ2-7 | TRBV5-1 | ASSLASDRWSEQY
TRBJ1-1 | TRBV9 | ASSVQGGGSTEAF
TRBJ2-3 | TRBV4-1 | ASSQAGTAIYDTQY
TRBJ1-1 | TRBV19 | ASSRGDRGNMNTEAF
TRBJ2-5 | TRBV18 | ASSKQQGYQETQY
TRBJ2-7 | TRBV6-6 | ASSYSRGASEEQY
TRBJ2-5 | TRBV7-7 | ASSPAGSETQY
TRBJ2-3 | TRBV4-2 | ASSQDPLARTQY
TRBJ2-3 | TRBV24-1 | ATSDTGGPDTQY
TRBJ2-3 | TRBV7-2 | AEHGLAGGIPSDTQY
TRBJ2-7 | TRBV19 | ASSREGGYEQY
TRBJ2-4 | TRBV20-1 | SARGVAVAKNIQY
TRBJ2-4 | TRBV27 | ASSFPSPGQIAKNIQY
TRBJ2-3 | TRBV7-6 | ASSSTGGLVADTQY